This T cell receptor beta chain was captured by sequencing in a study of patients and donors after allogeneic stem cell transplantation. MiXCR, applied by TCRdb to the RT-PCR reads, yields one record per CDR3 protein. The sample lists roughly 140,000 distinct CDR3 sequences; 37% were seen once. There are 12 residues in the CDR3. Trimming took off 7 bases at V and 3 bases at J, with 12 bases between the two ends. Looked up from germline, CDR1 is SQVTM and CDR2 is ANQGSEA. V usage is TRBV29-1 and J usage is TRBJ1-2; a weak D match, TRBD1 (6 bases). Sample: blood, either unsorted or a sorted T cell fraction (not recorded which). The source of this sequence is a human donor who was either an allogeneic HSCT recipient or a stem cell or donor lymphocyte infusion donor (not recorded which). It is not recorded whose cells these are; they may come from a transplant donor. This CDR3 reads CSALDRDYGYTF. The CDR3 nucleotides are TGCAGCGCTCTGGACAGAGACTATGGCTACACCTTC.